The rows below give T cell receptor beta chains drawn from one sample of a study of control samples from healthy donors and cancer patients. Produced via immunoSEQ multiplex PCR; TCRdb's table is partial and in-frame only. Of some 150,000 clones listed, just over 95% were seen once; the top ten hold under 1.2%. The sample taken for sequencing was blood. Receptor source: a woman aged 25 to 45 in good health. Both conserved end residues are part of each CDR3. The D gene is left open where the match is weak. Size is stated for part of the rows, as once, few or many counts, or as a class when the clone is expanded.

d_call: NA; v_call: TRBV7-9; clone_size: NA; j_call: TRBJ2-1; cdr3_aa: CASSNHFFDEQFF; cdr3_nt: TGTGCCAGCAGCAACCACTTTTTCGATGAGCAGTTCTTC
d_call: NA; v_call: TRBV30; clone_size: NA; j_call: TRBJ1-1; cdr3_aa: CAWTAGYDTEAFF; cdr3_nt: TGTGCCTGGACGGCAGGGTACGACACTGAAGCTTTCTTT
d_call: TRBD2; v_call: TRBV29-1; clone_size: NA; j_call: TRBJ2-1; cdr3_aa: CSVDRTSMNNEQFF; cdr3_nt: TGCAGCGTTGACCGGACTAGTATGAACAATGAGCAGTTCTTC
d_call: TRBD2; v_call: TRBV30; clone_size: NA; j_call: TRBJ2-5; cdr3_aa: CAWSVGLAGGAETQYF; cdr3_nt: TGTGCCTGGAGTGTCGGACTAGCGGGAGGGGCGGAGACCCAGTACTTC
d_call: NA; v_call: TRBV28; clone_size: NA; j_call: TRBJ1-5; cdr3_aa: CASSLWKVSNQPQHF; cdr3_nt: TGTGCCAGCAGTTTATGGAAAGTTAGCAATCAGCCCCAGCATTTT
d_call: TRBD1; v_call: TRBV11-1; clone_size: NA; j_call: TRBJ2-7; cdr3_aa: CASSSAGTGSYEQYF; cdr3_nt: TGTGCCAGCAGCTCCGCCGGGACAGGGTCCTACGAGCAGTACTTC
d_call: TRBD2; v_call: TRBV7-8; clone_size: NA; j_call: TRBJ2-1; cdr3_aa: CASSQRLAGGSGEQFF; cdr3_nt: TGTGCCAGCAGCCAAAGACTAGCGGGAGGGTCTGGTGAGCAGTTCTTC
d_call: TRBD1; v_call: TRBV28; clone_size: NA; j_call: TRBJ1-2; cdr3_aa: CASSFRDSFYYGYTF; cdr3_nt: TGTGCCAGCAGTTTCCGGGACAGCTTCTACTATGGCTACACCTTC
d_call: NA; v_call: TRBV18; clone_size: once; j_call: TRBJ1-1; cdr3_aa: CASSPGGVNTEAFF; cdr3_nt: TGTGCCAGCTCACCAGGGGGCGTGAACACTGAAGCTTTCTTT
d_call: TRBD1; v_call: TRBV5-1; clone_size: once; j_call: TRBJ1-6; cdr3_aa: CASSPVGQESLSPLHF; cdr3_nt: TGCGCCAGCAGCCCGGTAGGACAGGAATCGCTTTCACCCCTCCACTTT
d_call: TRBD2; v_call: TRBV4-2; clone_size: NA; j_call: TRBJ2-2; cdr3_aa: CASSQDRSGGDTGELFF; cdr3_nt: TGTGCCAGCAGCCAAGATCGGTCGGGAGGGGACACCGGGGAGCTGTTTTTT
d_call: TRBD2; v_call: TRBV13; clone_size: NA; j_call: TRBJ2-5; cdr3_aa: CASSWRTSGGETQYF; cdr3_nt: TGTGCCAGCAGCTGGAGGACTAGCGGGGGAGAGACCCAGTACTTC
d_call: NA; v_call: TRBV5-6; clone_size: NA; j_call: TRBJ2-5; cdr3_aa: CASSLGGATKETQYF; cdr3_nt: TGTGCCAGCAGCTTGGGCGGTGCGACAAAAGAGACCCAGTACTTC
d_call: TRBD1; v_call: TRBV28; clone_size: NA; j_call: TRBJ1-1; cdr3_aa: CASSSGMTGHTEAFF; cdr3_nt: TGTGCCAGCAGTTCGGGAATGACAGGGCACACTGAAGCTTTCTTT
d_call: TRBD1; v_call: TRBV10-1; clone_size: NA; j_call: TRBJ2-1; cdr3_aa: CASSVKRQGSYNEQFF; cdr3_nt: TGCGCCAGCAGTGTAAAAAGACAGGGCTCCTACAATGAGCAGTTCTTC
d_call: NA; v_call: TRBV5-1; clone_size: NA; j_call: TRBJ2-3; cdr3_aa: CASSLQGPTQYF; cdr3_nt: TGCGCCAGCAGCTTACAGGGCCCTACGCAGTATTTT
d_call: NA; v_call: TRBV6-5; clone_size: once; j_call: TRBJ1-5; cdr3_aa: CASSKLGGNQPQHF; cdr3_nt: TGTGCCAGCAGTAAACTCGGTGGGAATCAGCCCCAGCATTTT
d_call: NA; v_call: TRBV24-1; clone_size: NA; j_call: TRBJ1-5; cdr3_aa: CATSETRESKPQHF; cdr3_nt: TGTGCCACCAGTGAGACCAGGGAGTCCAAGCCCCAGCATTTT
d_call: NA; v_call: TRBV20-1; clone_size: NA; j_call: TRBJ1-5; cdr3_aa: CSASEVDRYSNQPQHF; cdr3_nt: TGCAGTGCTAGTGAGGTCGACAGATATAGCAATCAGCCCCAGCATTTT
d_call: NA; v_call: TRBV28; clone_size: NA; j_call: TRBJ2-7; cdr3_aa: CASGYSYEQYF; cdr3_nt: TGTGCCAGCGGGTACTCCTACGAGCAGTACTTC
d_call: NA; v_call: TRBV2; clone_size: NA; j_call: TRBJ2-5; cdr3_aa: CASREQETQYF; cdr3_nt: TGTGCCAGCAGGGAACAAGAGACCCAGTACTTC
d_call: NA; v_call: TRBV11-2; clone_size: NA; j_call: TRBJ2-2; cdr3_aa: CASSFIYGELFF; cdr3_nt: TGTGCCAGCAGCTTTATATACGGGGAGCTGTTTTTT
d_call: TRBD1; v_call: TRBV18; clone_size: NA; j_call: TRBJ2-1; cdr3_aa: CASSPDRGNYNEQFF; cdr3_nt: TGTGCCAGCTCACCGGACAGGGGGAACTACAATGAGCAGTTCTTC
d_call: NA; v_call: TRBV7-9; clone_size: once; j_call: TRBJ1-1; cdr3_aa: CASSPSRPRAIQDEAFF; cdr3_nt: TGTGCCAGCAGCCCCTCGAGGCCCAGGGCCATTCAGGATGAAGCTTTCTTT